One sample yielded the 8 T cell receptor beta chains listed below, sequenced in a study of blood T cells in healthy people across ages. The authors ran a second PCR of about 6 to 11 cycles using a sample-barcoded 5' primer and a J-beta primer mix. TCRdb passed the 5' RACE reads through MiXCR, listing each CDR3 protein once. The table lists over 600,000 distinct CDR3 sequences, around two fifths of them singletons, with 25% to 35% in the top ten. Sequenced sample: blood. These receptors were collected from a man older than 75 in good health.

The CDR3 is CASSQQGPGETQYF. Here the CDR3 DNA reads TGTGCCAGCAGTCAACAGGGGCCGGGAGAGACCCAGTACTTC. The chain joins TRBV7-9 to TRBJ2-5, with 7 bases lining up with TRBD1. Germline loops: CDR1 SEHNR, CDR2 FQNEAQ (reference sequence). The CDR3 has 14 residues. V shed 6 bases, J shed 4 bases, and the junction held 8 bases outside the gene matches.

This clonotype was counted a single time. The rearrangement joins TRBV20-1 to TRBJ1-2, with 9 bases identical to TRBD1. The CDR3 sequence is 13 residues long. Germline loops: CDR1 DFQATT, CDR2 SNEGSKA (reference sequence). V gave up 6 bases and J gave up 3 bases; unmatched junction bases: 5. The DNA of the CDR3 is TGCAGTGCATATTGGACAGGGGACTATGGCTACACCTTC. Residues: CSAYWTGDYGYTF.

This clonotype was seen repeatedly, ten times or more. This chain uses TRBV5-1 with TRBJ1-4; D unresolved. V lost 2 bases and J lost 4, with 12 bases in between. Germline loops: CDR1 SGHRS, CDR2 YFSETQ. This CDR3 region has 15 residues. CDR3 amino acids: CASSFSGRLNEKLFF. The CDR3, as DNA: TGCGCCAGCAGCTTTTCCGGGAGACTTAATGAAAAACTGTTTTTT.

The V gene is TRBV11-2, the J gene TRBJ2-3; 12 positions agree with TRBD1. Germline assignment: CDR1 SGHAT and CDR2 FQNNGV. The J segment lost 1 base and the V segment lost 5 bases, leaving 10 bases of the junction unmatched. This CDR3 comprises 18 residues. CDR3 sequence reads: CASSPSPGQGAGTDTQYF. Here the CDR3 DNA reads TGTGCCAGCAGCCCATCTCCGGGACAGGGGGCTGGCACAGATACGCAGTATTTT.

The chain links TRBV29-1 to TRBJ2-1, with 7 bases aligning to TRBD1. Germline V gene lookup returns CDR1 SQVTM and CDR2 ANQGSEA. The CDR3 runs to 12 residues. J gave up 15 bases and V 6 bases, and 14 bases lay outside the gene matches. DNA of the CDR3: TGCAGCGTGGGGACAGCCAAAGAGACCCGGTTCTTC. Its translation: CSVGTAKETRFF.

A word on this clonotype: The junction does not match germline at one end; this may be a read error. V gene TRBV11-1 combines with J gene TRBJ2-1; D may be TRBD2 (6 bases). The CDR3 runs 15 residues. Germline V gives CDR1 SGHAT, CDR2 FQDESV (reference sequence). The CDR3 region is CARSIRLEPYNEQFF. CDR3 nucleotide sequence: TGTGCCCGCAGCATCCGACTAGAACCCTACAATGAGCAGTTCTTC.

The rearrangement joins TRBV4-2 to TRBJ2-3, with D hard to call. The CDR3 is 14 residues long. In germline, CDR1 is LGHNA, CDR2 YNFKEQ. Trimming removed 4 bases at V and 1 base at J, with 9 bases between. The CDR3 loop is CASSPATGTDTQYF. CDR3 sequence (DNA): TGTGCCAGCAGCCCGGCTACGGGCACAGATACGCAGTATTTT.

This clonotype occurred a few times. The CDR3 sequence: CASSPRPWGQSSGRGYEQYF. For the CDR3, the DNA is TGTGCCAGCAGTCCCAGGCCCTGGGGTCAATCTAGCGGGAGGGGATACGAGCAGTACTTC. The V gene is TRBV6-9, the J gene TRBJ2-7, with 12 bases identical to TRBD2. J was trimmed by 4 bases and V by 5 bases; bases with no gene match: 21. Germline V gives CDR1 MNHGY, CDR2 SVAAGI. The length of the CDR3 is 20 residues.